The clone carrying this TCR beta chain was found once. Antigen: not known. With a much larger clone just one base away, this may be a read error. Time point here: persistent/refractory GD, antithyroid drugs over 5 years with positive TRAb. Following extraction of RNA from PBMCs, that RNA was used to make the TCR library. The CDR3 covers 15 residues. The V gene's germline CDR1 is MNHEY and CDR2 SVGEGT. Trimming cost V 2 bases and J 1 base, with 11 bases left between them. This entry is derived from a study of regulatory T cells in long-lasting Graves disease. Study findings and constraints: When disease was persistent, TRBV28, TRBJ1-2 and TRBJ2-5 were the favored segments. Persistent Graves' patients possessed reduced TCR diversity relative to recently diagnosed ones.

Arm-PCR of CDR3 regions and iRepertoire HTBI primers were used to build TCR beta libraries. MiXCR, applied by TCRdb to the multiplex PCR reads, yields one record per CDR3 protein. The table shows about 310,000 distinct CDR3 sequences, with 22% occurring only once. This TCR was recovered from a female donor with Graves disease. The sample was peripheral blood mononuclear cells (PBMCs), taken when the disease was refractory, from a patient treated with antithyroid drugs. This rearrangement joins TRBV6-2 or TRBV6-3 to TRBJ1-1; D might be TRBD1 (5 bases). CDR3 DNA: TGTGCCAGCAGTTACGGGGGATACACGAACACTGAAGCTTTCTTT. Translated, it gives CASSYGGYTNTEAFF.